Listed here are 9 T cell receptor beta chains from one sample, sequenced in a study of neurological immune-mediated disorders. Each CDR3 protein is one row after TCRdb ran MiXCR on the 5' RACE reads. The sample gives fewer than 85,000 distinct CDR3 sequences, 4.3% of which show up once; over 5.5% is in the top ten. Time point in this sample: longitudinal time-point 3. The sequenced material came from PBMCs. The receptor set was obtained from a woman aged 55-70 years with multiple sclerosis.

J is TRBJ1-2 and V is TRBV5-1; the match to TRBD1 covers 8 bases. CDR3 length equals 15 residues. Germline CDR1 and CDR2: SGHRS and YFSETQ. Trimming at V came to 5 bases and at J to 5 bases, leaving 11 bases not matched to a gene. Here the CDR3 reads CASRPGGQDRYGYTF. The CDR3, as DNA: TGCGCCAGCAGGCCCGGGGGACAGGATAGATATGGCTACACCTTC.

This clonotype was recorded at least ten times. This chain connects TRBV5-1 to TRBJ2-7, with a possible D match to TRBD2 (7 bases). From germline, CDR1 is SGHRS and CDR2 YFSETQ. This CDR3 has 16 residues. The V end lost 0 bases, the J end lost 0 bases, and 13 bases lay between the germline ends. CDR3 loop: CASSLAGGRTSYEQYF. The CDR3 coding sequence is TGCGCCAGCAGCTTGGCCGGGGGGCGGACCTCCTACGAGCAGTACTTC. The variable domain in full, with the rest retrieved from reference TRBV5-1 and TRBJ2-7, is KAGVTQTPRYLIKTRGQQVTLSCSPISGHRSVSWYQQTPGQGLQFLFEYFSETQRNKGNFPGRFSGRQFSNSRSEMNVSTLELGDSALYLCASSLAGGRTSYEQYFGPGTRLTVT.

This clonotype was observed many times. The chain has TRBV12-3 or TRBV12-4 and TRBJ2-1, with 12 bases identical to TRBD1. The trim removed 4 bases at V and 6 bases at J, leaving 4 bases unmatched. This CDR3 is built from 15 residues. The CDR3 region is CASSSGQGAGNEQFF. The CDR3 DNA reads as TGTGCCAGCAGTTCGGGACAGGGGGCGGGCAATGAGCAGTTCTTC.

This clonotype showed up many times. The rearrangement uses TRBV7-9 and TRBJ1-6, with no clear D. Trimming removed 5 bases at V and 7 bases at J, with 6 bases between. The CDR3 spans 12 residues. The germline gives CDR1 SEHNR, CDR2 FQNEAQ (reference sequence). In DNA form, the CDR3 reads TGTGCCAGCAGCCAGGTGAATTCACCCCTCCACTTT. The encoded protein is CASSQVNSPLHF. The entire variable domain, with the rest obtained from reference TRBV7-9 and TRBJ1-6, is as follows: DTGVSQNPRHKITKRGQNVTFRCDPISEHNRLYWYRQTLGQGPEFLTYFQNEAQLEKSRLLSDRFSAERPKGSFSTLEIQRTEQGDSAMYLCASSQVNSPLHFGNGTRLTVT.

This clonotype was detected only a few times. This may be a read error, as it is one base from a much larger clone. The J gene is TRBJ1-2, the V gene TRBV20-1; TRBD1 is a possible D gene (6 bases). V was shortened by 6 bases and J by 5 bases, with 16 bases between the two germline ends. The CDR3 has 13 amino acids. The V gene's germline CDR1 is DFQATT and CDR2 SNEGSKA (reference sequence). In DNA, the CDR3 is TGCAGTGCAAGGGACATGGGCATTTATGGCTACACCTTC. It is translated as CSARDMGIYGYTF.

Ten or more counts support this clonotype. The V gene is TRBV5-1, the J gene TRBJ2-7; 11 bases are a match to TRBD2. With 4 bases clipped from V and 3 bases from J, the junction kept 6 bases outside the gene matches. The CDR3 extends over 15 amino acids. Germline CDR1 is SGHRS and CDR2 is YFSETQ. The CDR3 bases are TGCGCCAGCAGCCTGACTAGCGGGGTGAACTACGAGCAGTACTTC. This translates into CASSLTSGVNYEQYF.

In its sample, this clonotype was seen many times. The chain uses TRBV15 and TRBJ2-2, with 12 bases matching TRBD1. Germline V lookup: CDR1 LNHNV, CDR2 YYDKDF (reference sequence). V trimming: 6 bases; J trimming: 5 bases; junction bases outside the gene matches: 7. This CDR3 region has 16 residues. CDR3 loop: CATRPGQGAGTGELFF. The CDR3 nucleotides are TGTGCCACCAGGCCGGGACAGGGGGCTGGGACCGGGGAGCTGTTTTTT.

This clonotype was observed many times. The V call is TRBV11-2, the J call TRBJ1-2, with D possibly matching TRBD1 (5 bases). Germline lookup yields CDR1 SGHAT and CDR2 FQNNGV. Trimming left V 1 base short and J 5 bases short, with 11 bases between. The CDR3 loop spans 14 amino acids. The CDR3 sequence: CASSLAGTQYGYTF. In DNA, the CDR3 is TGTGCCAGCAGCTTAGCGGGGACGCAATATGGCTACACCTTC. Combining the CDR3 with reference TRBV11-2 and TRBJ1-2 gives the whole variable domain EAGVAQSPRYKIIEKRQSVAFWCNPISGHATLYWYQQILGQGPKLLIQFQNNGVVDDSQLPKDRFSAERLKGVDSTLKIQPAKLEDSAVYLCASSLAGTQYGYTFGSGTRLTVV.

Ten or more counts support this clonotype. CDR3 coding DNA: TGTGCCAGCTCTCCAGACAGGGTTTCGGGCGAGCAGTACTTC. Protein sequence: CASSPDRVSGEQYF. The rearrangement links TRBV27 to TRBJ2-7, with 7 bases matching TRBD1. Germline CDR1 is MNHEY and CDR2 is SMNVEV (reference sequence). The CDR3 loop spans 14 amino acids. The J segment lost 6 bases and the V segment lost 8 bases, leaving 13 bases of the junction unmatched.